The rows below give T cell receptor beta chains drawn from one sample of a study of T cells after yellow fever vaccination. TCRdb redid the calling of the 5' RACE reads with MiXCR, one entry per CDR3 protein. The table lists some 290,000 distinct CDR3 sequences, around a tenth of them singletons. Sequencing was performed on CD4+ T cells sorted from PBMCs, taken 45 days after the yellow fever booster vaccination. These receptors were collected from a man aged 18 to 29 who received the YFV17D yellow fever vaccine. CDR3s include the opening cysteine and the closing phenylalanine or tryptophan. The order of the fields is clone size, J gene, D gene, V gene, CDR3 protein, CDR3 DNA. The D gene is left open where the match is weak. Not every row has a clone size; where given, it reads once, few, many or a size class.

many TRBJ2-1 - TRBV18 CASSPGGNEQFF TGTGCCAGCTCACCAGGCGGAAATGAGCAGTTCTTC
- TRBJ1-1 - TRBV6-5 CASSSPSGRTEAFF TGTGCCAGCAGTTCCCCAAGTGGGCGTACTGAAGCTTTCTTT
few TRBJ2-3 - TRBV7-9 CASSSTGRGTDTQYF TGTGCCAGCAGCTCAACAGGGAGGGGAACAGATACGCAGTATTTT
- TRBJ2-5 TRBD2 TRBV4-2 CASSQELAGDGQTQYF TGTGCCAGCAGCCAAGAACTAGCGGGGGATGGCCAGACCCAGTACTTC
few TRBJ1-5 - TRBV7-2 CASSLQESQPQHF TGTGCCAGCAGCTTACAGGAGAGTCAGCCCCAGCATTTT
- TRBJ2-2 - TRBV5-6 CASSLGARNTGELFF TGTGCCAGCAGCTTGGGGGCCAGGAACACCGGGGAGCTGTTTTTT
- TRBJ1-4 - TRBV28 CASSLQQNEKLFF TGTGCCAGCAGTTTGCAGCAGAATGAAAAACTGTTTTTT
- TRBJ2-5 TRBD1 TRBV2 CASRGDSREETQYF TGTGCCAGCAGGGGGGACAGTCGGGAAGAGACCCAGTACTTC
few TRBJ2-7 TRBD1 TRBV11-2 CASSPGQGNRQQYF TGTGCCAGCAGCCCGGGACAGGGGAATCGGCAGCAGTACTTC
few TRBJ1-3 - TRBV12-3/TRBV12-4 CASSLSRNTIYF TGTGCCAGCAGTTTGAGCCGAAACACCATATATTTT
few TRBJ1-6 - TRBV6-5 CASRRGDGSYNSPLHF TGTGCCAGCAGGCGGGGGGATGGCTCCTATAATTCACCCCTCCACTTT
many TRBJ2-5 - TRBV12-3/TRBV12-4 CASRAGTTKETQYF TGTGCCAGCAGAGCCGGGACAACTAAAGAGACCCAGTACTTC
- TRBJ2-5 - TRBV14 CASNTKARETQYF TGTGCCAGCAATACCAAGGCTAGAGAGACCCAGTACTTC
- TRBJ2-5 TRBD2 TRBV4-2 CASSKLQASGGEGETQYF TGTGCCAGCAGCAAACTTCAGGCTAGCGGGGGGGAAGGAGAGACCCAGTACTTC
- TRBJ2-1 TRBD2 TRBV7-2 CASSSRGGRMNEQFF TGTGCCAGCAGCTCACGGGGGGGCAGGATGAATGAGCAGTTCTTC
many TRBJ2-1 TRBD2 TRBV7-8 CASSRGGALNEQFF TGTGCCAGCAGCCGGGGGGGGGCACTCAATGAGCAGTTCTTC
many TRBJ1-1 - TRBV29-1 CSARVTEAFF TGCAGCGCCCGGGTCACTGAAGCTTTCTTT
- TRBJ2-3 - TRBV11-2 CASSPGPYTDTQYF TGTGCCAGCAGCCCAGGGCCCTATACAGATACGCAGTATTTT
few TRBJ1-2 - TRBV20-1 CSAGGTTQGHGYTF TGCAGTGCTGGAGGAACTACCCAGGGTCATGGCTACACCTTC
- TRBJ2-1 TRBD2 TRBV24-1 CATSAREGIRGSEQFF TGTGCCACCAGTGCCCGGGAGGGAATCCGTGGGAGTGAGCAGTTCTTC
few TRBJ2-1 TRBD2 TRBV18 CASSPSAGGGLREQFF TGTGCCAGCTCACCCTCAGCGGGGGGGGGCTTGCGTGAGCAGTTCTTC
few TRBJ2-7 - TRBV10-3 CAISSRQDAYEQYF TGTGCCATCAGCTCCCGACAGGATGCCTACGAGCAGTACTTC
- TRBJ1-4 - TRBV6-5 CASSYSMIPRGGGEKLFF TGTGCCAGCAGTTACTCGATGATACCCAGGGGCGGCGGTGAAAAACTGTTTTTT
many TRBJ2-1 TRBD2 TRBV25-1 CASSELVGGGPHNEQFF TGTGCCAGCAGTGAATTGGTAGGCGGGGGGCCTCACAATGAGCAGTTCTTC
- TRBJ2-1 - TRBV12-3/TRBV12-4 CASSSQETYNEQFF TGTGCCAGCAGTTCACAGGAAACCTACAATGAGCAGTTCTTC
many TRBJ1-1 - TRBV5-1 CASSLQGPNTEAFF TGCGCCAGCAGCTTGCAGGGACCGAACACTGAAGCTTTCTTT
many TRBJ1-3 - TRBV7-2 CASSLGQGNTIYF TGTGCCAGCAGCTTAGGACAGGGAAACACCATATATTTT
- TRBJ2-3 TRBD1 TRBV4-3 CASSSTLPGQGRHTQYF TGCGCCAGCAGCTCAACCCTACCGGGACAGGGGAGACATACGCAGTATTTT
- TRBJ2-1 TRBD2 TRBV3-1 CASSYGLAGAPGEQFF TGTGCCAGCAGCTACGGACTAGCGGGGGCCCCAGGTGAGCAGTTCTTC
few TRBJ1-2 - TRBV4-2 CASSQGRQDLYGYTF TGTGCCAGCAGCCAAGGGCGACAGGACCTCTATGGCTACACCTTC
few TRBJ1-5 - TRBV9 CASSVGVNPPQHF TGTGCCAGCAGCGTAGGTGTCAATCCGCCTCAGCATTTT
many TRBJ1-2 - TRBV4-3 CASSQELPTRYTF TGCGCCAGCAGCCAAGAATTACCCACCCGCTACACCTTC
few TRBJ1-3 - TRBV11-2 CASSLYEGSTIYF TGTGCCAGCAGCTTATATGAGGGCTCCACCATATATTTT
few TRBJ2-4 TRBD2 TRBV5-5 CASSWGGRDIQYF TGTGCCAGCAGCTGGGGCGGGAGGGACATTCAGTACTTC
many TRBJ1-1 - TRBV7-3 CASSFNLNTEAFF TGTGCCAGCAGCTTCAACCTGAACACTGAAGCTTTCTTT
few TRBJ2-7 - TRBV5-6 CASSPEDSPYEQYF TGTGCCAGCAGCCCGGAGGACAGTCCCTACGAGCAGTACTTC
few TRBJ1-2 - TRBV6-5 CASSLFGTGYTF TGTGCCAGCAGCTTATTCGGGACAGGCTACACCTTC
many TRBJ1-4 - TRBV18 CASSPVATNEKLFF TGTGCCAGCTCACCAGTTGCAACTAATGAAAAACTGTTTTTT
few TRBJ2-2 - TRBV28 CASSLWRGSVGTGELFF TGTGCCAGCAGTTTATGGAGAGGGTCCGTTGGCACCGGGGAGCTGTTTTTT
few TRBJ2-1 - TRBV9 CASSVNVVGEQFF TGTGCCAGCAGCGTAAATGTAGTGGGGGAGCAGTTCTTC
- TRBJ2-1 - TRBV7-9 CASSFGSPGHNEQFF TGTGCCAGCAGTTTCGGGTCCCCCGGCCACAATGAGCAGTTCTTC
- TRBJ1-5 - TRBV18 CASSPPGDSQPQHF TGTGCCAGCTCACCGCCGGGGGATAGTCAGCCCCAGCATTTT
many TRBJ2-4 TRBD2 TRBV20-1 CSARVIAGGPTKNIQYF TGCAGTGCTAGAGTAATAGCGGGGGGGCCTACCAAAAACATTCAGTACTTC
few TRBJ2-3 TRBD1 TRBV24-1 CATSDPSQGADTQYF TGTGCCACCAGTGATCCCTCGCAGGGGGCAGATACGCAGTATTTT
- TRBJ1-1 - TRBV5-1 CASSLRGGGEAFF TGCGCCAGCAGCCTTCGAGGAGGAGGTGAAGCTTTCTTT
many TRBJ2-2 - TRBV10-3 CAIGGTERPGELFF TGTGCCATCGGGGGGACAGAAAGGCCCGGGGAGCTGTTTTTT
- TRBJ2-2 TRBD1 TRBV7-8 CASSLGDRGTGELFF TGTGCCAGCAGCTTAGGGGACAGGGGCACCGGGGAGCTGTTTTTT
many TRBJ2-2 - TRBV5-1 CASSSGTTGELFF TGCGCCAGCAGCTCTGGGACGACCGGGGAGCTGTTTTTT
once TRBJ2-2 TRBD2 TRBV28 CASSLSLAGPNTGELFF TGTGCCAGCAGTTTAAGCCTAGCGGGACCGAACACCGGGGAGCTGTTTTTT
few TRBJ2-5 TRBD2 TRBV7-2 CASSYPGGGGLGETQYF TGTGCCAGCAGCTACCCTGGCGGGGGGGGCCTAGGAGAGACCCAGTACTTC
few TRBJ1-3 - TRBV29-1 CSVRQSSGNTIYF TGCAGCGTCCGACAGTCTTCTGGAAACACCATATATTTT
- TRBJ1-2 - TRBV25-1 CASRSEGDGYTF TGTGCCAGCAGGTCGGAGGGAGATGGCTACACCTTC
few TRBJ2-5 TRBD2 TRBV20-1 CSAYKAGLQETQYF TGCAGTGCATATAAAGCGGGGCTTCAAGAGACCCAGTACTTC
many TRBJ2-5 - TRBV7-9 CASNLAGAETQYF TGTGCCAGCAACCTGGCAGGGGCTGAGACCCAGTACTTC
- TRBJ1-1 - TRBV19 CASNGYTEAFF TGTGCCAGTAACGGGTACACTGAAGCTTTCTTT